Detailed here is one TCR beta chain. Its target is unknown. This sample was included in a study of cytomegalovirus exposure and HLA in healthy donors. Study as a whole: Genotyping of 400 or so donors showed that roughly 80% belonged to the Caucasian-associated ancestry cluster. General observations from the study: The authors later found most CMV-associated TCR beta chains appeared HLA-restricted. A link between a missense DCLRE1C variant and TCR beta V- and J-gene trimming emerged from a later analysis. Certain sequence variants were highly shared and formed a cluster, and this cluster was likely a sequencing artifact.

Use of 60 Vbeta and 13 Jbeta primers characterized the PCR. Profiled with immunoSEQ multiplex PCR; TCRdb holds only in-frame clones, not every one. The sample includes some 76,000 clones. Germline-derived CDR1 and CDR2 are MNHEY and SMNVEV (reference sequence). V was pared by 5 bases and J by 2 bases, with 8 bases of the junction left unmatched. The CDR3 contains 16 residues. The chain combines TRBV27 with TRBJ1-4; TRBD1 matches 7 bases. The sequencing sample was made of PBMCs. This sequence was found in a man aged 35 to 55 in good health and CMV-seronegative. Here the CDR3 reads CASSTRQGATNEKLFF. The DNA of the CDR3 is TGTGCCAGCAGTACAAGACAGGGAGCCACTAATGAAAAACTGTTTTTT.